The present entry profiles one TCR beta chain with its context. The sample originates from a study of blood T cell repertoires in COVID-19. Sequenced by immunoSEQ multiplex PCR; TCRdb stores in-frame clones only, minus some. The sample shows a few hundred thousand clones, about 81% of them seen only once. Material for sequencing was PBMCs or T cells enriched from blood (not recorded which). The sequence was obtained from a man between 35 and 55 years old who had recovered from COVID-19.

In DNA form, the CDR3 reads TGCGCCAGCAGCTTGGCCGGGTGGGCAGGGGGCGGCGCTGAAGCTTTCTTT. Translated, it gives CASSLAGWAGGGAEAFF. V is TRBV5-1 and J is TRBJ1-1, with 8 nucleotides matching TRBD1. Germline CDR1 is SGHRS and CDR2 is YFSETQ. This CDR3 is built from 17 residues. V was clipped by 0 bases and J by 6 bases; unmatched bases: 13.